This is a list of T cell receptor beta chains from one sample in a study of CD8+ T cells in alopecia areata. Using immunoSEQ multiplex PCR, the repertoire was profiled, and TCRdb retains in-frame clones only, with some absent. Here the sample spans approximately 31,000 clones, about 74% being singletons. The sample comprised NKG2D-low CD8+ T cells sorted from blood. All receptors derive from a human donor with alopecia areata. Both conserved end residues are part of each CDR3. The order of the fields is V gene, J gene, clone size, D gene, CDR3 protein, CDR3 DNA. D genes are given only for firm matches. A row's size may be missing; if present it is once, few, many or a size class.

>TRBV4-1|TRBJ2-7|-|TRBD1
CASSQERTGQYEQYF
TGCGCCAGCAGCCAAGAACGGACAGGGCAATACGAGCAGTACTTC
>TRBV7-8|TRBJ2-3|once|-
CASSLARGGSTDTQYF
TGTGCCAGCAGCTTAGCCCGGGGCGGGAGCACAGATACGCAGTATTTT
>TRBV6-5|TRBJ2-3|-|TRBD2
CASSFQAGGGPDTQYF
TGTGCCAGCAGTTTCCAGGCGGGAGGGGGCCCAGATACGCAGTATTTT
>TRBV29-1|TRBJ2-2|-|-
CSVIRSNTGELFF
TGCAGCGTTATCAGGTCGAACACCGGGGAGCTGTTTTTT
>TRBV5-1|TRBJ2-2|once|TRBD1
CASSLDLTGGNTGELFF
TGCGCCAGCAGCTTGGACTTGACAGGGGGCAACACCGGGGAGCTGTTTTTT
>TRBV25-1|TRBJ2-1|-|-
CASSATGTNEQFF
TGTGCCAGCAGTGCAACAGGGACCAATGAGCAGTTCTTC
>TRBV30|TRBJ2-1|-|-
CAWNLSPGNEQFF
TGTGCCTGGAACCTGTCCCCCGGCAATGAGCAGTTCTTC
>TRBV27|TRBJ2-5|-|-
CASSLSGQGAETQYF
TGTGCCAGCAGTTTATCGGGGCAGGGTGCGGAGACCCAGTACTTC
>TRBV6-1|TRBJ2-3|-|-
CASSVSASTDTQYF
TGTGCCAGCAGTGTTTCAGCGTCCACAGATACGCAGTATTTT
>TRBV29-1|TRBJ2-1|-|TRBD2
CSVEWGPGASGKNNEQFF
TGCAGCGTTGAGTGGGGTCCTGGGGCTAGCGGGAAGAACAATGAGCAGTTCTTC
>TRBV20-1|TRBJ2-1|-|-
CSAKLVWEQFF
TGCAGTGCTAAACTAGTCTGGGAGCAGTTCTTC
>TRBV28|TRBJ2-1|few|-
CASTLRDRTLYNEQFF
TGTGCCAGCACCCTTAGGGACCGGACCCTCTACAATGAGCAGTTCTTC
>TRBV27|TRBJ2-7|once|-
CASTHNYEQYF
TGTGCCAGCACCCACAACTACGAGCAGTACTTC
>TRBV4-1|TRBJ2-3|-|-
CASSHPTSLNTDTQYF
TGCGCCAGCAGCCATCCTACCAGCTTGAACACAGATACGCAGTATTTT
>TRBV5-4|TRBJ2-7|-|-
CASSFGRGNEQYF
TGTGCCAGCAGCTTTGGCAGGGGCAACGAGCAGTACTTC
>TRBV7-9|TRBJ2-5|-|TRBD2
CASSLDRGEETQYF
TGTGCCAGCAGCTTAGACCGGGGGGAAGAGACCCAGTACTTC
>TRBV30|TRBJ2-1|-|TRBD2
CAWRGLAGINEQFF
TGTGCCTGGAGGGGACTAGCGGGAATCAATGAGCAGTTCTTC
>TRBV29-1|TRBJ2-7|-|TRBD1
CSVGGQGPYEQYF
TGCAGCGTTGGGGGACAGGGGCCCTACGAGCAGTACTTC
>TRBV6-5|TRBJ2-1|-|-
CASTGGNEQFF
TGTGCCAGCACAGGTGGCAATGAGCAGTTCTTC
>TRBV28|TRBJ2-1|-|-
CASSPNGASGSNEQFF
TGTGCCAGCAGCCCCAATGGCGCCTCGGGATCCAATGAGCAGTTCTTC
>TRBV18|TRBJ2-7|-|-
CASSPIGRGVNF
TGTGCCAGCTCACCAATCGGCAGGGGGGTTAACTTC
>TRBV28|TRBJ2-3|few|TRBD1
CASSFHGTGPDTQYF
TGTGCCAGCAGTTTCCACGGGACAGGTCCGGATACGCAGTATTTT
>TRBV6-1|TRBJ2-7|-|TRBD2
CASSSSGSYEQYF
TGTGCCAGCAGTTCTAGCGGCTCCTACGAGCAGTACTTC
>TRBV7-2|TRBJ1-1|-|-
CASSLAGSWNTEAFF
TGTGCCAGCAGTTTAGCGGGGTCTTGGAACACTGAAGCTTTCTTT
>TRBV5-6|TRBJ1-1|once|-
CASSLTRSLNTEAFF
TGTGCCAGCAGCTTGACTAGGAGCCTGAACACTGAAGCTTTCTTT
>TRBV4-2|TRBJ2-7|-|-
CASSQENRPSEEQYF
TGTGCCAGCAGCCAAGAAAATCGCCCCTCGGAGGAGCAGTACTTC